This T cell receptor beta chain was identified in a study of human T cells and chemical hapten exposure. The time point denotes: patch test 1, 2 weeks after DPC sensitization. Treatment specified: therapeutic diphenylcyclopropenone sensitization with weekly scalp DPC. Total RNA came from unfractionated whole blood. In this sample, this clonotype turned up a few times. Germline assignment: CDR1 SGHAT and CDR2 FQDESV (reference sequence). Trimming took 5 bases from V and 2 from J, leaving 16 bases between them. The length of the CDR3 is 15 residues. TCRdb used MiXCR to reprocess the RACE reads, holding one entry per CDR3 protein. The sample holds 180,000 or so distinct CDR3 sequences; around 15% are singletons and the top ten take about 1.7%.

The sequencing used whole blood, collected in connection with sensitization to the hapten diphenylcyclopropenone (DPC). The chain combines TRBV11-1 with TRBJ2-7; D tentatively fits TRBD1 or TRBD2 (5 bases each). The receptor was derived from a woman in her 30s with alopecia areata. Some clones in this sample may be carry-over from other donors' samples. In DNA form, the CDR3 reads TGTGCCAGCAGCCAGGCCGGGACGCTAGCCTACGAGCAGTACTTC. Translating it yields CASSQAGTLAYEQYF. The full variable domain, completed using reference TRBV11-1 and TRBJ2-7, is EAEVAQSPRYKITEKSQAVAFWCDPISGHATLYWYRQILGQGPELLVQFQDESVVDDSQLPKDRFSAERLKGVDSTLKIQPAELGDSAMYLCASSQAGTLAYEQYFGPGTRLTVT.